This is a list of T cell receptor beta chains from one sample in a study of T-cell memory formation after mild COVID-19. TCRdb called the 5' RACE reads again in MiXCR, with one record for every CDR3 protein. The sample consists of about 560,000 distinct CDR3 sequences, 15% to 20% of them appearing once. Sequencing was carried out using PBMCs or a T cell subset sorted from them (not recorded which). All receptors come from an adult woman who had mild COVID-19 (a few samples of this study predate the infection). Cell type and time point are not known. Both conserved end residues are part of each CDR3. D genes are given only for firm matches. Some rows mark clone size as missing; the rest say once, few, many or name a class of expanded clone.

J,V,size,D,CDR3,DNA
TRBJ1-4,TRBV5-1,once,TRBD1,CASSFRDSTNEKLFF,TGCGCCAGCAGCTTCCGGGACAGCACTAATGAAAAACTGTTTTTT
TRBJ2-1,TRBV5-1,many,TRBD2,CASREGEGFYNEQFF,TGCGCCAGCCGAGAAGGGGAGGGCTTCTACAATGAGCAGTTCTTC
TRBJ1-1,TRBV6-2/TRBV6-3,NA,NA,CASSQQGFEAFF,TGTGCCAGCAGCCAGCAAGGCTTTGAAGCTTTCTTT
TRBJ1-2,TRBV4-2,many,NA,CASSQPDGNVNYGYTF,TGTGCCAGCAGCCAGCCGGATGGGAATGTTAACTATGGCTACACCTTC
TRBJ1-1,TRBV7-3,NA,NA,CASSLYQAGEAFF,TGTGCCAGCAGCTTATACCAAGCGGGTGAAGCTTTCTTT
TRBJ2-7,TRBV11-2,few,NA,CASSSTDPVGFTAYEQYF,TGTGCCAGCAGCTCCACGGACCCGGTCGGTTTCACCGCCTACGAGCAGTACTTC
TRBJ2-7,TRBV29-1,NA,TRBD2,CSVAGLASSYEQYF,TGCAGCGTTGCCGGACTAGCAAGCTCCTACGAGCAGTACTTC
TRBJ2-1,TRBV7-9,NA,NA,CASTPYRDKSYNEQFF,TGTGCCAGCACCCCGTACCGGGACAAGTCCTACAATGAGCAGTTCTTC
TRBJ2-7,TRBV4-1,NA,TRBD1,CASSHPPRGQGAGEQYF,TGCGCCAGCAGCCACCCCCCGCGAGGACAGGGGGCGGGCGAGCAGTACTTC
TRBJ2-5,TRBV24-1,few,NA,CATSDLGAGGETQYF,TGTGCCACCAGTGATTTGGGGGCCGGGGGAGAGACCCAGTACTTC
TRBJ1-5,TRBV5-5,NA,TRBD1,CASSETGFGNQPQHF,TGTGCCAGCAGCGAGACAGGGTTTGGCAATCAGCCCCAGCATTTT
TRBJ1-2,TRBV19,few,NA,CASSTDRRANYGYTF,TGTGCCAGTAGTACCGACAGACGTGCAAACTATGGCTACACCTTC
TRBJ1-4,TRBV4-1,many,NA,CASSQDYETNEKLFF,TGCGCCAGCAGCCAAGATTATGAGACTAATGAAAAACTGTTTTTT
TRBJ1-2,TRBV10-3,few,NA,CAISEKGGIVYGYTF,TGTGCCATCAGTGAGAAGGGGGGCATCGTCTATGGCTACACCTTC
TRBJ1-2,TRBV12-3/TRBV12-4,many,TRBD1,CASSSDRGSYGYTF,TGTGCCAGCAGCTCCGACAGGGGGTCTTATGGCTACACCTTC
TRBJ2-7,TRBV12-3/TRBV12-4,few,NA,CASSFGATSYEQYF,TGTGCCAGCAGTTTCGGGGCTACCTCCTACGAGCAGTACTTC
TRBJ1-2,TRBV11-2,few,NA,CASSLFQKPGWGYGYTF,TGTGCCAGCAGCTTATTCCAGAAACCGGGGTGGGGCTATGGCTACACCTTC